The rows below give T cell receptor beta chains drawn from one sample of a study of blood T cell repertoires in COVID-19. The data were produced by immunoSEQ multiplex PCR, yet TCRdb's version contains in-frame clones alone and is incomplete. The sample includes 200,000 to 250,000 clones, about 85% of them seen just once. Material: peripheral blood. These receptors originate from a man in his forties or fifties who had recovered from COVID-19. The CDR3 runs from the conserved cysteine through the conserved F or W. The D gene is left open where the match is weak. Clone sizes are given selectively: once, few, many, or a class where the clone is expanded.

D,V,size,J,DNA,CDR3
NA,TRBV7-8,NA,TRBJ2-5,TGTGCCAGCAGCCCTCAAGAGACCCAGTACTTC,CASSPQETQYF
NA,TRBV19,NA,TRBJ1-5,TGTGCCAGTAGTGTGGAGCCCAATCAGCCCCAGCATTTT,CASSVEPNQPQHF
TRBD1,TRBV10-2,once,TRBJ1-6,TGCGCCAGCAGTGCTGGGACAGGCAATTCACCCCTCCACTTT,CASSAGTGNSPLHF
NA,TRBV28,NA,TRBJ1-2,TGTGCCAGCAGTGCGGGTCAGAACTATGGCTACACCTTC,CASSAGQNYGYTF
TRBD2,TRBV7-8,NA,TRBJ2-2,TGTGCCAGCAGCTTAGCCCCGGGACTAGTCAATACCGGGGAGCTGTTTTTT,CASSLAPGLVNTGELFF
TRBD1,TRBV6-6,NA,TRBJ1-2,TGTGCCAGCATCCAACAGGGGCGTCCATCTAACTATGGCTACACCTTC,CASIQQGRPSNYGYTF
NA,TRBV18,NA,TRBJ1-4,TGTGCCAGCTCACCACGGCCAGAGGATGAAAAACTGTTTTTT,CASSPRPEDEKLFF
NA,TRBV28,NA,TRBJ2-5,TGTGCCAGCAGTTTTCCGGGGGTGATAGAGACCCAGTACTTC,CASSFPGVIETQYF
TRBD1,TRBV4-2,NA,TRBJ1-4,TGTGCCAGCAGCCAAGGAGGGGGCGCTGGGGAAAAACTGTTTTTT,CASSQGGGAGEKLFF
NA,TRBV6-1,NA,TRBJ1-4,TGTGCCAGCAGTGAAATTGTCCACGGAAAACTGTTTTTT,CASSEIVHGKLFF
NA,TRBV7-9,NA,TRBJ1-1,TGTGCCAGCAGCCTCGGCGACGGGAAGGCTTTCTTT,CASSLGDGKAFF
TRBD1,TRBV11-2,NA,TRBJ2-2,TGTGCCAGCAGCCCCGGGACAGGGAGGACCGGGGAGCTGTTTTTT,CASSPGTGRTGELFF
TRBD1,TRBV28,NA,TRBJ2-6,TGTGCCAGCAGCCGCGACAGGGGGACGATCTCTGGGGCCAACGTCCTGACTTTC,CASSRDRGTISGANVLTF
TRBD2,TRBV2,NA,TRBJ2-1,TGTGCCAGCAGTGAAGGGGGACTAGCGGGACGGTATGAGCAGTTCTTC,CASSEGGLAGRYEQFF
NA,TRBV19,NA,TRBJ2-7,TGTGCCAGTAGTATCTACCCCGGAGGGGCTACCTACGAGCAGTACTTC,CASSIYPGGATYEQYF
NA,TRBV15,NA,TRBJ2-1,TGTGCCACCAGCAGAGAGGGGCCCGGGTCCGTACTGGATGAGCAGTTCTTC,CATSREGPGSVLDEQFF
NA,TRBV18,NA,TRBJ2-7,TGTGCCAGCTCACCACCGAACAGCATCTACGAGCAGTACTTC,CASSPPNSIYEQYF
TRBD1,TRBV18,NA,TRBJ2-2,TGTGCCAGCTCACCACGCCAGGGGGCCGGGGAGCTGTTTTTT,CASSPRQGAGELFF
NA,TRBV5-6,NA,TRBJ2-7,TGTGCCTCACGCCGGGGGGCAGGGCGGTACGAGCAGTACTTC,CASRRGAGRYEQYF
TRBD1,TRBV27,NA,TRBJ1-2,TGTGCCAGCAGTTCTCAGGGGGCTGTGAACTATGGCTACACCTTC,CASSSQGAVNYGYTF
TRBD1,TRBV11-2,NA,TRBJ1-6,TGTGCCAGCAGTTCGGACAGGAGGATGACTTCACCCCTCCACTTT,CASSSDRRMTSPLHF
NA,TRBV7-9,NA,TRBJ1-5,TGTGCCAGCAGCTTGGCCGGGGTTAGGGATAGCAATCAGCCCCAGCATTTT,CASSLAGVRDSNQPQHF
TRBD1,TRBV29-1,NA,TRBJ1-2,TGCAGTGGCGGACAGGGACCTAACTATGGCTACACCTTC,CSGGQGPNYGYTF
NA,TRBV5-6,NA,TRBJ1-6,TGTGCCAGCAGCTCGGTCCCCAATTCACCCCTCCACTTT,CASSSVPNSPLHF
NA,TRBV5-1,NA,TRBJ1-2,TGCGCCAGCAGCTCCCAGGGTGTTAATGGCTACACCTTC,CASSSQGVNGYTF
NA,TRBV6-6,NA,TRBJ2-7,TGTGCCAGCAGTTGGGTCCGGGACTCACGCTCCTACGAGCAGTACTTC,CASSWVRDSRSYEQYF
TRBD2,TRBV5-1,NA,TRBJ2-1,TGCGCCAGCATGTTGGGGACTAACAATGAGCAGTTCTTC,CASMLGTNNEQFF
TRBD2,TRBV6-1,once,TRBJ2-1,TGTGCCAGCAGTGGCGAACTAGCGGGAGGCGGGACCTACAATGAGCAGTTCTTC,CASSGELAGGGTYNEQFF